This TCR beta chain was sequenced during a study of blood T cell repertoires in COVID-19. Generated by immunoSEQ multiplex PCR, the TCRdb table keeps only in-frame clones and is missing some. The sample shows 400,000 or so clones, more than 75% of them seen only once. This clone has a single count. Participants' own reports of clinical history determined their cohort assignment. This CDR3 is built from 14 residues. The trim removed 0 bases at V and 7 bases at J, leaving 4 bases unmatched. Germline V gene lookup returns CDR1 SGHRS and CDR2 YFSETQ. The genes are TRBV5-1 and TRBJ2-1; 7 bases agree with TRBD2. Sequencing was performed on PBMCs or T cells enriched from blood (not recorded which). This receptor was taken from a man aged 40-49 years in a cohort exposed to, infected with or recovered from COVID-19 (not recorded which). CDR3 in DNA: TGCGCCAGCAGCTTGGCCTCTAGCGGTAATGAGCAGTTCTTC. Residues: CASSLASSGNEQFF.